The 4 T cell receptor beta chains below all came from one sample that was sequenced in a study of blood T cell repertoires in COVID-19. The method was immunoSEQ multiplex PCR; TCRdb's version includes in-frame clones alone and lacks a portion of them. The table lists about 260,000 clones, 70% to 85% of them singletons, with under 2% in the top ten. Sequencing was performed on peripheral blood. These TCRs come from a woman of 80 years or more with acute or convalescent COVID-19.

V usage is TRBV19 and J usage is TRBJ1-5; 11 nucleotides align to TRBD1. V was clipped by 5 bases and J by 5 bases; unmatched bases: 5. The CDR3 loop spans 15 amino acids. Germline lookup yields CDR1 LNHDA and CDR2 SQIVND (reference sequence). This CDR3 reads CASSEDRGPYQPQHF. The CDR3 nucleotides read TGTGCCAGTAGTGAGGACAGGGGGCCATATCAGCCCCAGCATTTT.

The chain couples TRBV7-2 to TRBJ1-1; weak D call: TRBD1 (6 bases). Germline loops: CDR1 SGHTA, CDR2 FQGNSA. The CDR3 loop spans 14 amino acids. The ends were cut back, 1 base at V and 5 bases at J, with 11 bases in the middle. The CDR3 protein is CASSLDFRGTEAFF. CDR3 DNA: TGTGCCAGCAGCTTAGATTTCAGGGGTACTGAAGCTTTCTTT.

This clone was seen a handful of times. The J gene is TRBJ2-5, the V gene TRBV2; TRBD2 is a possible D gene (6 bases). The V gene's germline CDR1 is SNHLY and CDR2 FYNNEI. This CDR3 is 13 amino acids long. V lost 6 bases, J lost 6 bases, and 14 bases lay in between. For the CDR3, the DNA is TGTGCCAGCAGCCAGGGACTTCGCCAGACCCAGTACTTC. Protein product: CASSQGLRQTQYF.

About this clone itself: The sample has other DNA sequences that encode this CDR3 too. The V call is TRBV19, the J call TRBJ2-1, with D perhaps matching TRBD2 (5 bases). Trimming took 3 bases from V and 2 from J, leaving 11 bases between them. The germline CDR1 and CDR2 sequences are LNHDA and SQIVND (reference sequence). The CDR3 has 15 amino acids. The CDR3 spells CASSISSGPYNEQFF. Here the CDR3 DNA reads TGTGCCAGTAGTATCAGCAGCGGTCCCTACAATGAGCAGTTCTTC.